One and the same sample provided the 22 T cell receptor beta chains below, sequenced in a study of T cell repertoires in cytomegalovirus infection. TCRdb passed the reads through MiXCR, listing each CDR3 protein once. The data contain approximately 160,000 distinct CDR3 sequences, about a sixth of them singletons. Sequenced: CD8+ T cells from PBMCs. The receptors were sampled from a human donor in good health (CMV status not recorded). Some clones in this sample may be carry-over from other donors' samples.

In its sample, this clonotype was seen a few times. This chain links TRBV20-1 with TRBJ2-7; D ambiguous. The CDR3 extends over 13 amino acids. The V gene lost 0 bases and the J gene lost 3 bases, with 9 bases spanning the gap. Per the germline V gene, CDR1 is DFQATT and CDR2 is SNEGSKA (reference sequence). CDR3 sequence (DNA): TGCAGTGCTAGAGATAGGGCTAGCTACGAGCAGTACTTC. This gives the protein CSARDRASYEQYF.

V is TRBV19 and J is TRBJ2-2; TRBD2 agrees at 9 bases. Germline CDR1 LNHDA, CDR2 SQIVND (reference sequence). The CDR3 contains 16 residues. Losses at the gene ends were 5 bases for V and 4 bases for J; bases not matched to a gene: 8. The CDR3 DNA reads TGTGCCAGTAGTCCTTACGAGCGGGAGGTCACCGGGGAGCTGTTTTTT. Amino acids: CASSPYEREVTGELFF. Supplemented by reference TRBV19 and TRBJ2-2, the full variable domain reads DGGITQSPKYLFRKEGQNVTLSCEQNLNHDAMYWYRQDPGQGLRLIYYSQIVNDFQKGDIAEGYSVSREKKESFPLTVTSAQKNPTAFYLCASSPYEREVTGELFFGEGSRLTVL.

This clonotype showed up just a few times. The chain joins TRBV7-8 to TRBJ2-7; D not certain. Germline V CDR1 and CDR2: SGHVS, FQNEAQ. The CDR3 has 15 residues. Trimming took 1 base from V and 5 from J, leaving 15 bases between them. The CDR3 DNA reads as TGTGCCAGCAGCTTAGGTTACTTGCGTGTGGACGAGCAGTACTTC. Amino acids: CASSLGYLRVDEQYF.

J is TRBJ1-1 and V is TRBV4-1; D ambiguous. Germline V gives CDR1 MGHRA, CDR2 YSYEKL. V was shortened by 3 bases and J by 5 bases, with 13 bases between the two germline ends. This CDR3 region has 14 residues. CDR3 bases: TGCGCCAGCAGCCACCGGACGGGTGGGACTGAAGCTTTCTTT. Its translation: CASSHRTGGTEAFF.

This chain links TRBV10-3 with TRBJ2-1; the match to TRBD2 covers 10 bases. Germline V gene sequence: CDR1 ENHRY, CDR2 SYGVKD. The trim removed 2 bases at V and 4 bases at J, leaving 8 bases unmatched. The CDR3 consists of 17 residues. The CDR3 DNA sequence: TGTGCCATCAGTGAGCGGGAAGCGGGAGGGCCATACAATGAGCAGTTCTTC. This translates into CAISEREAGGPYNEQFF.

The chain recombines TRBV7-9 with TRBJ2-5; the D is unclear. Germline CDR1 reads SEHNR; CDR2 reads FQNEAQ (reference sequence). The CDR3 length is 14 residues. Trimming removed 2 bases from V and 4 bases from J, with 11 bases in between. The CDR3 here is CASSLIQSGETQYF. Written as DNA, the CDR3 is TGTGCCAGCAGCTTAATCCAGTCCGGAGAGACCCAGTACTTC. The full variable domain, with the rest looked up from reference TRBV7-9 and TRBJ2-5, is DTGVSQNPRHKITKRGQNVTFRCDPISEHNRLYWYRQTLGQGPEFLTYFQNEAQLEKSRLLSDRFSAERPKGSFSTLEIQRTEQGDSAMYLCASSLIQSGETQYFGPGTRLLVL.

The sample holds a few counts of this clonotype. The rearrangement links TRBV10-2 to TRBJ2-1; tentatively, D is TRBD2 (5 bases). CDR3 length: 12 amino acids. Between the trimmed V and J ends, which lost 5 bases and 8 bases, there was a span of 10 bases. Germline CDR1 WSHSY, CDR2 SAAADI. The CDR3 DNA reads TGCGCCAGCAGTACACTAGGCGATGAGCAGTTCTTC. Translating gives CASSTLGDEQFF.

This clonotype has more than one count but fewer than ten. This chain connects TRBV7-8 to TRBJ1-5; tentatively, D is TRBD1 (5 bases). The V gene's germline CDR1 is SGHVS and CDR2 FQNEAQ. The CDR3 is 13 amino acids. The V gene lost 4 bases and the J gene lost 3 bases, with 7 bases spanning the gap. Here the CDR3 reads CASSSTVNQPQHF. DNA of the CDR3: TGTGCCAGCAGCTCGACAGTCAATCAGCCCCAGCATTTT.

This clonotype showed up just a few times. This chain uses TRBV7-2 with TRBJ1-1; 9 nucleotides align to TRBD1. The junction had 5 bases not matched to a gene; V was cut back by 5 bases and J by 1 base. The CDR3 totals 15 residues. The germline V gene encodes CDR1 SGHTA and CDR2 FQGNSA. This CDR3 is CASSPTDRGNTEAFF. Written as DNA, the CDR3 is TGTGCCAGCAGCCCGACGGACAGGGGGAACACTGAAGCTTTCTTT.

This clonotype was recorded a few times. This chain links TRBV7-2 with TRBJ2-7, with D maybe TRBD1 (6 bases). Germline CDR1 and CDR2: SGHTA and FQGNSA. Trimming pared 4 bases from V and 2 bases from J, leaving 9 bases between. This CDR3 is built from 13 residues. In DNA, the CDR3 is TGTGCCAGCAGCTACGGACAGACCTACGAGCAGTACTTC. It is translated as CASSYGQTYEQYF. The full variable domain, its missing parts supplied by reference TRBV7-2 and TRBJ2-7, is GAGVSQSPSNKVTEKGKDVELRCDPISGHTALYWYRQSLGQGLEFLIYFQGNSAPDKSGLPSDRFSAERTGGSVSTLTIQRTQQEDSAVYLCASSYGQTYEQYFGPGTRLTVT.

This clonotype was seen a handful of times. This chain links TRBV7-2 with TRBJ1-2; 7 bases align to TRBD1. Germline assignment: CDR1 SGHTA and CDR2 FQGNSA. V shed 3 bases, J shed 6 bases, and the junction held 10 bases outside the gene matches. CDR3 length: 15 amino acids. CDR3 in amino acids: CASSFPFDRVNGYTF. The CDR3 nucleotides read TGTGCCAGCAGCTTTCCCTTTGACAGGGTTAATGGCTACACCTTC.

The CDR3 protein is CASSPRTVGTDTQYF. In DNA form, the CDR3 reads TGTGCCAGCAGCCCAAGGACTGTTGGCACAGATACGCAGTATTTT. V and J are TRBV7-6 and TRBJ2-3, with TRBD2 as a possible D gene (5 bases). The CDR3 spans 15 residues. Germline assignment: CDR1 SGHVS and CDR2 FNYEAQ. The ends were cut back, 5 bases at V and 1 base at J, with 13 bases in the middle.

The gene calls are TRBV28 and TRBJ2-6; TRBD1 agrees at 7 bases. Germline CDR1 reads MDHEN; CDR2 reads SYDVKM. The junction had 5 bases not matched to a gene; V was cut back by 3 bases and J by 0 bases. The length of the CDR3 is 17 residues. The CDR3 DNA follows: TGTGCCAGCAGTTTTTGGGACAGCTACTCTGGGGCCAACGTCCTGACTTTC. Its protein product is CASSFWDSYSGANVLTF.

This clonotype turned up a few times. This rearrangement joins TRBV9 to TRBJ1-1; D remains unclear. The V gene lost 4 bases and the J gene lost 1 base, with 11 bases spanning the gap. Germline V lookup: CDR1 SGDLS, CDR2 YYNGEE. The length of the CDR3 is 14 residues. CDR3 nucleotide sequence: TGTGCCAGCAGCCCTTCGGGCGGGAACACTGAAGCTTTCTTT. It encodes CASSPSGGNTEAFF.

This clonotype has just a few counts. This chain uses TRBV29-1 with TRBJ2-1; TRBD2 agrees at 7 bases. This CDR3 contains 15 residues. Unmatched junction bases numbered 13, after V lost 5 bases and J lost 6 bases. CDR1 and CDR2 from the germline V gene are SQVTM and ANQGSEA. The CDR3 DNA is TGCAGCGTTTCGGGGGAGGGCCTAGTCCGCAATGAGCAGTTCTTC. Translating gives CSVSGEGLVRNEQFF.

The chain has TRBV13 and TRBJ1-2; no firm D call. The germline V gene has CDR1 PRHDT and CDR2 FYEKMQ (reference sequence). Trimming shortened V by 5 bases and J by 2 bases, and 6 bases separated the two germline ends. The CDR3 is 12 amino acids. Here the CDR3 reads CASSEPNYGYTF. CDR3 nucleotides: TGTGCCAGCAGCGAACCCAACTATGGCTACACCTTC.

This clonotype has only a few counts. V is TRBV7-2 and J is TRBJ2-7, with unresolved D. Deletions cut 3 bases from V and 0 bases from J, with 12 bases between. Germline CDR1 and CDR2: SGHTA and FQGNSA. The CDR3 extends over 15 amino acids. CDR3 region: CASSFADASSYEQYF. CDR3 sequence (DNA): TGTGCCAGCAGCTTCGCGGACGCAAGCTCCTACGAGCAGTACTTC.

This rearrangement joins TRBV11-1 to TRBJ1-1; D ambiguous. V was trimmed by 5 bases and J by 1 base, leaving 14 bases between them. The CDR3 is made up of 15 amino acids. CDR1 SGHAT and CDR2 FQDESV come from the germline V gene (reference sequence). The CDR3 DNA is TGTGCCAGCAGCCCCATTTTAGGGTCGAACACTGAAGCTTTCTTT. Translating gives CASSPILGSNTEAFF. Filled out from reference TRBV11-1 and TRBJ1-1, the complete variable domain reads EAEVAQSPRYKITEKSQAVAFWCDPISGHATLYWYRQILGQGPELLVQFQDESVVDDSQLPKDRFSAERLKGVDSTLKIQPAELGDSAMYLCASSPILGSNTEAFFGQGTRLTVV.

V is TRBV27 and J is TRBJ2-1; the D gene is possibly TRBD2 (6 bases). In germline, CDR1 is MNHEY, CDR2 SMNVEV (reference sequence). The CDR3 totals 15 residues. V dropped 2 bases and J dropped 5 bases, with 13 bases sitting between them. The CDR3 here is CASSLRGFSDNEQFF. Here the CDR3 DNA reads TGTGCCAGCAGTTTACGGGGGTTTTCGGACAATGAGCAGTTCTTC.

CDR3 nucleotides: TGTGCTAGTGCGCGCAACAATGAGCAGTTCTTC. Its protein is CASARNNEQFF. The chain links TRBV12-5 to TRBJ2-1; D is uncertain. Germline V lookup: CDR1 LGHNT, CDR2 FRNRAP. V lost 7 bases and J lost 5, with 6 bases in between. The CDR3 spans 11 residues.

This clonotype was found a few times. The rearrangement links TRBV2 to TRBJ2-1, with D possibly TRBD2 on 5 matching bases. The V end lost 3 bases, the J end lost 0 bases, and 9 bases lay between the germline ends. The CDR3 has 15 amino acids. CDR1 is SNHLY and CDR2 is FYNNEI in the germline V gene. The CDR3 region is CASSESGSSYNEQFF. The CDR3 DNA is TGTGCCAGCAGTGAGAGCGGCAGCTCCTACAATGAGCAGTTCTTC.

The genes are TRBV12-5 and TRBJ1-2; TRBD1 aligns across 7 bases. The V gene's germline CDR1 is LGHNT and CDR2 FRNRAP. The V and J ends lost 5 bases and 4 bases, in that order; junction bases with no gene match: 10. The CDR3 spans 15 residues. This chain's CDR3 is CASGLGPGQPYGYTF. The CDR3 DNA is TGTGCTAGTGGTCTCGGACCGGGACAGCCCTATGGCTACACCTTC. The whole variable domain, filled in from reference TRBV12-5 and TRBJ1-2, reads DARVTQTPRHKVTEMGQEVTMRCQPILGHNTVFWYRQTMMQGLELLAYFRNRAPLDDSGMPKDRFSAEMPDATLATLKIQPSEPRDSAVYFCASGLGPGQPYGYTFGSGTRLTVV.